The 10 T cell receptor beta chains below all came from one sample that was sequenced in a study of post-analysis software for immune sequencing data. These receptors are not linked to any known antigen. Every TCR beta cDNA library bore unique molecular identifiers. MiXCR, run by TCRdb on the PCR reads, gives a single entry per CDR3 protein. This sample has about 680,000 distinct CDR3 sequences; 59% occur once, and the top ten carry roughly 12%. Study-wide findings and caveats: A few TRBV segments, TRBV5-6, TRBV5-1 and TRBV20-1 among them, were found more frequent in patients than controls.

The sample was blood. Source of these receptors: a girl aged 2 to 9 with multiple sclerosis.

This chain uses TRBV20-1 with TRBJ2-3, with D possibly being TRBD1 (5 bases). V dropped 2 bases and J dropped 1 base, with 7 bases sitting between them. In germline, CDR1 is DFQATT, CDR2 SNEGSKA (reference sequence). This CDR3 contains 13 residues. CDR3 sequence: CSARWGGTDTQYF. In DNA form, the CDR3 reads TGCAGTGCTAGATGGGGCGGCACAGATACGCAGTATTTT.

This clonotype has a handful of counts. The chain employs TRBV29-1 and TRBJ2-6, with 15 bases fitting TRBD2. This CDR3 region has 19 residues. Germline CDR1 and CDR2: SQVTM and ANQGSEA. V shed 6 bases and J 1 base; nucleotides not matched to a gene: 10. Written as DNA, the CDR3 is TGCAGCGTCCCATCGGGACTAGCGGGAGGTCCTTCTGGGGCCAACGTCCTGACTTTC. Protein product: CSVPSGLAGGPSGANVLTF.

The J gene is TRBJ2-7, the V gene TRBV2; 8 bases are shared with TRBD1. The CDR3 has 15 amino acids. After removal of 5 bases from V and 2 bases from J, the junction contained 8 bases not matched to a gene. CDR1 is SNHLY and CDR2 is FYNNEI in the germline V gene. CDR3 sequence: CASSTGQGSTYEQYF. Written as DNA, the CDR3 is TGTGCCAGCAGTACAGGACAGGGATCTACCTACGAGCAGTACTTC.

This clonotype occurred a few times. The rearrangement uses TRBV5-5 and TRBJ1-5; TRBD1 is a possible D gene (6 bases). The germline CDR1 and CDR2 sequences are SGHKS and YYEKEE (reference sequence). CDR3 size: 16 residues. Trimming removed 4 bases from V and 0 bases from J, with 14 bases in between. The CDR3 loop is CASSPRTVYSNQPQHF. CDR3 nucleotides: TGTGCCAGCAGCCCGCGGACAGTATATAGCAATCAGCCCCAGCATTTT.

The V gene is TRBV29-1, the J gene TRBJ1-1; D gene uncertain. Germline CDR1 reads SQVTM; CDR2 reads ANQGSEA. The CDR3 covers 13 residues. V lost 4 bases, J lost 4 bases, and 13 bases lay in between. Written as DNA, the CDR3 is TGCAGCGTTGGGGCAAGGCGGTCCACTGAAGCTTTCTTT. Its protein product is CSVGARRSTEAFF.

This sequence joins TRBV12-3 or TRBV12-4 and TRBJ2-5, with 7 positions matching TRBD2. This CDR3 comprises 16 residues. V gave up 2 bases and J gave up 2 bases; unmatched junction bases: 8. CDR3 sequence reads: CASSLHGSGSQETQYF. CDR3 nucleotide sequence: TGTGCCAGCAGTTTACATGGTAGCGGGTCACAAGAGACCCAGTACTTC.

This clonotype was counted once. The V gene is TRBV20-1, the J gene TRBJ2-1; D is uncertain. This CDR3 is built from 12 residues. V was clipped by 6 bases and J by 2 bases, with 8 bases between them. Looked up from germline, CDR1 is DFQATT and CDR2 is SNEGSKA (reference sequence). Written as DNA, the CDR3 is TGCAGTGCGCCAGTACCCTACAATGAGCAGTTCTTC. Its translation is CSAPVPYNEQFF.

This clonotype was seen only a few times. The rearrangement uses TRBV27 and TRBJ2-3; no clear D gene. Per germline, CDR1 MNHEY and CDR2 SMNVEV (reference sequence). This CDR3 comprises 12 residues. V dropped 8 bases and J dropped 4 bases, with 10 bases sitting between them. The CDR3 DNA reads TGTGCCAGCTCCACTCTGGCAGATACGCAGTATTTT. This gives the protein CASSTLADTQYF.

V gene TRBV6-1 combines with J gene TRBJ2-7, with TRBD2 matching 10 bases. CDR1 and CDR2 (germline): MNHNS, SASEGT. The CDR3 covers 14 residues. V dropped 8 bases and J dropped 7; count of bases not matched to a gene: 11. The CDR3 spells CASRASGGSREQYF. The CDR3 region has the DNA TGTGCCAGCCGCGCTAGCGGGGGCTCCAGGGAGCAGTACTTC.

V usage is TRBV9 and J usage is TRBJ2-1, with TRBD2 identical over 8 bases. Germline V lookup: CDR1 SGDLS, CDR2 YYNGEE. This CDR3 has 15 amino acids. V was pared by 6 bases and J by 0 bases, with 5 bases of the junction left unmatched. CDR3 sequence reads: CASTLSGSSYNEQFF. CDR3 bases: TGTGCCAGCACCCTGAGCGGGAGCTCCTACAATGAGCAGTTCTTC. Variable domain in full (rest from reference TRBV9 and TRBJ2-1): DSGVTQTPKHLITATGQRVTLRCSPRSGDLSVYWYQQSLDQGLQFLIQYYNGEERAKGNILERFSAQQFPDLHSELNLSSLELGDSALYFCASTLSGSSYNEQFFGPGTRLTVL.